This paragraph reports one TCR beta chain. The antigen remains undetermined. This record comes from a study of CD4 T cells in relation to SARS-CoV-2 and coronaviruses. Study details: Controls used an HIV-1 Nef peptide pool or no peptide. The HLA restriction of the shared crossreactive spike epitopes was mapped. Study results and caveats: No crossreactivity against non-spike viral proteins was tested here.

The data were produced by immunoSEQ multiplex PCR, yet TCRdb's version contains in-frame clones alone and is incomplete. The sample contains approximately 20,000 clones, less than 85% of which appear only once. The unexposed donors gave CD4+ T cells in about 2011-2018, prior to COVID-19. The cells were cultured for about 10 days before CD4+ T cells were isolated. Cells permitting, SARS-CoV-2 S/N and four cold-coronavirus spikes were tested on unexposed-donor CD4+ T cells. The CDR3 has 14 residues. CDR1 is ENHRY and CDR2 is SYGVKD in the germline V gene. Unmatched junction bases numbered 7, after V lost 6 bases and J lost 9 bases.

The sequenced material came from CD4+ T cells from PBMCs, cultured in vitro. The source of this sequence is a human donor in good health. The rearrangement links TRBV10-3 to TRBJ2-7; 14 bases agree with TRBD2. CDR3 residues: CAIRPGLAGEGQYF. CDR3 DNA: TGTGCCATCAGACCGGGACTAGCGGGAGAAGGGCAGTACTTC.